The 5 T cell receptor beta chains listed next were all sequenced from one sample in a study of blood T cell repertoires in COVID-19. Sequencing was performed with immunoSEQ multiplex PCR; in TCRdb, only in-frame clones are kept and a portion is missing. The sample lists about 400,000 clones; around 84% were seen once. The specimen sequenced was peripheral blood. These receptor sequences come from a human donor in a cohort sampled during active COVID-19.

This chain uses TRBV19 with TRBJ2-2, with 8 positions matching TRBD1. V was clipped by 4 bases and J by 5 bases; unmatched bases: 9. CDR3 length equals 16 residues. The germline gives CDR1 LNHDA, CDR2 SQIVND (reference sequence). In DNA, the CDR3 is TGTGCCAGTAGTACCTCTCAGGGGGCGCGGACCGGGGAGCTGTTTTTT. Amino acid sequence: CASSTSQGARTGELFF.

The chain carries TRBV4-2 and TRBJ2-3; tentative D call: TRBD2 (7 bases). This CDR3 is 16 amino acids long. With 1 base removed from V and 2 bases from J, the gap between germline ends came to 13 bases. Germline V gene sequence: CDR1 LGHNA, CDR2 YNFKEQ. Here the CDR3 DNA reads TGTGCCAGCAGCCAAGCGGCGGGGGCTGACACAGATACGCAGTATTTT. It is translated as CASSQAAGADTDTQYF.

Only one count was recorded for this clone. The CDR3 coding sequence is TGTGCCAGCAGCTTGGACTTGCACACAGATACGCAGTATTTT. Amino acids: CASSLDLHTDTQYF. The gene calls are TRBV5-5 and TRBJ2-3; D is unresolved. V was shortened by 0 bases and J by 2 bases, with 7 bases between the two germline ends. The CDR3 spans 14 residues. CDR1 and CDR2 (germline): SGHKS, YYEKEE (reference sequence).

A note on this clone: Germline is not matched at one junction end, which may reflect a read error. The V and J genes are TRBV12-3 or TRBV12-4 and TRBJ2-1; tentative D call: TRBD2 (6 bases). The CDR3 length is 12 residues. This CDR3 reads CASTLAYDEQFF. The CDR3 region has the DNA TGTGCCAGCACACTAGCCTACGATGAGCAGTTCTTC.

This clone is a singleton in its sample. For the CDR3, the DNA is TGCGCCAGCAGCTTGGCCGGGGACTCAAACCAGGACTATGGCTACACCTTC. Encoded protein: CASSLAGDSNQDYGYTF. The genes are TRBV5-1 and TRBJ1-2; TRBD1 is a possible D gene (5 bases). CDR3 size: 17 residues. V was pared by 0 bases and J by 3 bases, with 18 bases between. CDR1 and CDR2 from the germline V gene are SGHRS and YFSETQ.